These 27 T cell receptor beta chains came from one sample sequenced in a study of T cell responses to AZD1222 COVID-19 vaccine. Measured with immunoSEQ multiplex PCR; TCRdb has only the in-frame clones, and not every one. This sample has about 140,000 clones, with roughly 92% found just once. Sequencing used peripheral blood, obtained on day 0 of AZD1222 vaccination. The receptors originated from an adult in good health.

The J gene is TRBJ2-2, the V gene TRBV7-3; 7 positions agree with TRBD2. With 5 bases clipped from V and 0 bases from J, the junction kept 6 bases outside the gene matches. Germline-derived CDR1 and CDR2 are SGHTA and FQGTGA. This CDR3 region has 16 residues. In nucleotides, the CDR3 is TGTGCCAGCAGCCCACCGGGGGGTTCGAACACCGGGGAGCTGTTTTTT. Translated, it gives CASSPPGGSNTGELFF.

The rearrangement links TRBV5-1 to TRBJ1-4, with 8 nucleotides matching TRBD1. V shed 4 bases and J 4 bases; nucleotides not matched to a gene: 3. CDR3 size: 14 residues. Germline V lookup: CDR1 SGHRS, CDR2 YFSETQ. Here the CDR3 reads CASSDRGDNEKLFF. CDR3 in DNA: TGCGCCAGCAGCGACAGGGGTGATAATGAAAAACTGTTTTTT.

The chain recombines TRBV19 with TRBJ1-2, with a tentative D call TRBD1 (5 bases). The germline V gene encodes CDR1 LNHDA and CDR2 SQIVND (reference sequence). V was trimmed by 5 bases and J by 4 bases, leaving 17 bases between them. This CDR3 has 15 residues. The chain's CDR3 is CASSGTGGRSYGYTF. The CDR3 DNA follows: TGTGCCAGTAGTGGCACGGGGGGTAGGAGCTATGGCTACACCTTC.

V usage is TRBV10-3 and J usage is TRBJ1-2; possible D gene TRBD1, 6 bases. Germline V gene sequence: CDR1 ENHRY, CDR2 SYGVKD. Between the trimmed V and J ends, which lost 8 bases and 3 bases, there was a span of 19 bases. The CDR3 sequence is 15 residues long. The CDR3 nucleotides read TGTGCCATCCTCCGAAGCCAGGGGATCGACTATGGCTACACCTTC. Its translation is CAILRSQGIDYGYTF.

J is TRBJ1-4 and V is TRBV6-5, with TRBD1 matching 8 bases. The V segment lost 4 bases and the J segment 3 bases; nucleotides outside the gene matches: 4. The germline gives CDR1 MNHEY, CDR2 SVGAGI. This CDR3 region has 15 residues. The chain's CDR3 is CASSSRGLANEKLFF. The DNA for the CDR3 is TGTGCCAGCAGTTCCAGGGGGCTTGCTAATGAAAAACTGTTTTTT.

This sequence joins TRBV4-2 and TRBJ1-2; weak D call: TRBD1 (6 bases). The germline CDR1 and CDR2 sequences are LGHNA and YNFKEQ. This CDR3 has 14 amino acids. The V and J ends lost 4 bases and 6 bases respectively, with 15 bases between them. CDR3 in amino acids: CASSLGRTADGYTF. The CDR3 DNA is TGTGCCAGCAGCCTGGGAAGGACAGCCGATGGCTACACCTTC.

The chain couples TRBV7-3 to TRBJ2-5, with 10 bases fitting TRBD2. Germline CDR1 reads SGHTA; CDR2 reads FQGTGA. V was clipped by 4 bases and J by 5 bases; unmatched bases: 4. This CDR3 region has 14 residues. The CDR3 sequence: CASSSSGSGETQYF. CDR3 nucleotide sequence: TGTGCCAGCAGCTCTAGCGGGAGTGGGGAGACCCAGTACTTC.

V usage is TRBV9 and J usage is TRBJ2-2, with D possibly being TRBD2 (6 bases). This CDR3 has 16 amino acids. Trimming stripped 0 bases from V and 6 bases from J, with 15 bases between. Germline CDR1 is SGDLS and CDR2 is YYNGEE. CDR3: CASSVVSRGGSGELFF. The CDR3 DNA is TGTGCCAGCAGCGTAGTATCAAGGGGAGGATCCGGGGAGCTGTTTTTT.

This chain uses TRBV9 with TRBJ2-5; D remains unclear. Per germline, CDR1 SGDLS and CDR2 YYNGEE. This CDR3 region has 15 residues. V shed 2 bases and J shed 0 bases, with 11 bases lying between them. DNA of the CDR3: TGTGCCAGCAGCGTTGGGTCCGCGTACCAAGAGACCCAGTACTTC. Its protein product is CASSVGSAYQETQYF.

The chain links TRBV13 to TRBJ1-4, with D unclear. CDR3 length: 16 residues. V was pared by 5 bases and J by 0 bases, with 13 bases between. Germline loops: CDR1 PRHDT, CDR2 FYEKMQ (reference sequence). The CDR3 DNA follows: TGTGCCAGCAGCGTCGGACGGTCGACAACTAATGAAAAACTGTTTTTT. This translates into CASSVGRSTTNEKLFF. Variable domain in full (rest from reference TRBV13 and TRBJ1-4): AAGVIQSPRHLIKEKRETATLKCYPIPRHDTVYWYQQGPGQDPQFLISFYEKMQSDKGSIPDRFSAQQFSDYHSELNMSSLELGDSALYFCASSVGRSTTNEKLFFGSGTQLSVL.

In regard to this clone: This CDR3 is also generated by other DNA sequences in the sample. This sequence joins TRBV7-9 and TRBJ2-7, with TRBD1 as a possible D gene (6 bases). The V end lost 2 bases, the J end lost 4 bases, and 12 bases lay between the germline ends. CDR1 is SEHNR, CDR2 FQNEAQ, per germline (reference sequence). The CDR3 totals 14 residues. The CDR3 spells CASSLTQGPYEQYF. As DNA, the CDR3 is TGTGCCAGCAGCTTAACACAGGGCCCGTACGAGCAGTACTTC. The full variable domain, completed using reference TRBV7-9 and TRBJ2-7, is DTGVSQNPRHKITKRGQNVTFRCDPISEHNRLYWYRQTLGQGPEFLTYFQNEAQLEKSRLLSDRFSAERPKGSFSTLEIQRTEQGDSAMYLCASSLTQGPYEQYFGPGTRLTVT.

In its sample, this clone was seen a few times. The V call is TRBV6-1, the J call TRBJ1-2; D remains ambiguous. This CDR3 is built from 14 residues. V shed 3 bases and J shed 6 bases, with 14 bases lying between them. The V gene's germline CDR1 is MNHNS and CDR2 SASEGT. CDR3 loop: CASSDPYPTDGYTF. The CDR3 DNA reads TGTGCCAGCAGTGATCCCTACCCGACCGATGGCTACACCTTC.

The rearrangement joins TRBV19 to TRBJ1-5; a possible D gene is TRBD1 (5 bases). The CDR3 extends over 18 amino acids. The germline gives CDR1 LNHDA, CDR2 SQIVND (reference sequence). Between the trimmed V and J ends, which lost 3 bases and 0 bases, there was a span of 18 bases. The CDR3 reads CASSITDTRGHSNQPQHF. The DNA of the CDR3 is TGTGCCAGTAGTATCACCGACACCCGGGGCCATAGCAATCAGCCCCAGCATTTT. Full variable domain (missing parts from reference TRBV19 and TRBJ1-5): DGGITQSPKYLFRKEGQNVTLSCEQNLNHDAMYWYRQDPGQGLRLIYYSQIVNDFQKGDIAEGYSVSREKKESFPLTVTSAQKNPTAFYLCASSITDTRGHSNQPQHFGDGTRLSIL.

V and J are TRBV7-9 and TRBJ2-3, with 8 bases that match TRBD2. This CDR3 comprises 16 residues. CDR1 SEHNR and CDR2 FQNEAQ come from the germline V gene (reference sequence). The J segment lost 0 bases and the V segment lost 5 bases, leaving 7 bases of the junction unmatched. Written as DNA, the CDR3 is TGTGCCAGCAGCCCGATGGGCGGGAGGAGCACAGATACGCAGTATTTT. This encodes CASSPMGGRSTDTQYF.

The chain is built from TRBV6-5 and TRBJ2-7, with 7 bases fitting TRBD2. The CDR3 has 13 amino acids. V shed 2 bases and J 5 bases; nucleotides not matched to a gene: 3. CDR1 and CDR2 (germline): MNHEY, SVGAGI. The CDR3 loop reads CASSYREADEQYF. CDR3 bases: TGTGCCAGCAGTTACCGGGAGGCGGACGAGCAGTACTTC.

The CDR3 protein is CASSKGTGLSEGYTF. DNA of the CDR3: TGCGCCAGCAGCAAAGGAACAGGGTTATCCGAAGGCTACACCTTC. This chain uses TRBV4-1 with TRBJ1-2, with D maybe TRBD1 (6 bases). Germline V gene lookup returns CDR1 MGHRA and CDR2 YSYEKL. The CDR3 consists of 15 residues. The ends were cut back, 5 bases at V and 8 bases at J, with 21 bases in the middle.

The gene calls are TRBV24-1 and TRBJ2-1; 11 bases are a match to TRBD2. Germline V gene sequence: CDR1 KGHDR, CDR2 SFDVKD. The CDR3 sequence is 16 residues long. With V trimmed by 4 bases and J by 2 bases, 3 bases remained unmatched. This CDR3 reads CATSEGSGRAYNEQFF. Written as DNA, the CDR3 is TGTGCCACCAGTGAGGGTAGCGGGAGGGCCTACAATGAGCAGTTCTTC.

The chain couples TRBV30 to TRBJ1-5; D unclear. Germline CDR1 is GTSNPN and CDR2 is SVGIG (reference sequence). Trimming shortened V by 2 bases and J by 4 bases, and 6 bases separated the two germline ends. The CDR3 is made up of 12 amino acids. CDR3 sequence: CAWSPKNQPQHF. DNA of the CDR3: TGTGCCTGGAGTCCGAAGAATCAGCCCCAGCATTTT.

The chain combines TRBV30 with TRBJ1-3; tentatively, D is TRBD1 (5 bases). Germline values: CDR1 GTSNPN, CDR2 SVGIG (reference sequence). This CDR3 has 14 residues. Trimming took off 6 bases at V and 5 bases at J, with 17 bases between the two ends. For the CDR3, the DNA is TGTGCCTGCATACATGGGACTATCAGAAACACCATATATTTT. It encodes CACIHGTIRNTIYF. The full variable domain, with the rest looked up from reference TRBV30 and TRBJ1-3, is SQTIHQWPATLVQPVGSPLSLECTVEGTSNPNLYWYRQAAGRGLQLLFYSVGIGQISSEVPQNLSASRPQDRQFILSSKKLLLSDSGFYLCACIHGTIRNTIYFGEGSWLTVV.

The rearrangement links TRBV19 to TRBJ1-5; 7 nucleotides line up with TRBD1. The germline V gene has CDR1 LNHDA and CDR2 SQIVND (reference sequence). There are 15 residues in the CDR3. With 8 bases clipped from V and 0 bases from J, the junction kept 7 bases outside the gene matches. The CDR3 reads CASGKGQYSNQPQHF. CDR3 in DNA: TGTGCCAGTGGAAAGGGACAGTATAGCAATCAGCCCCAGCATTTT. Full variable domain (remainder filled in from reference TRBV19 and TRBJ1-5): DGGITQSPKYLFRKEGQNVTLSCEQNLNHDAMYWYRQDPGQGLRLIYYSQIVNDFQKGDIAEGYSVSREKKESFPLTVTSAQKNPTAFYLCASGKGQYSNQPQHFGDGTRLSIL.

The chain employs TRBV19 and TRBJ2-1; D possibly corresponds to TRBD2 (6 bases). The CDR3 extends over 11 amino acids. The V end lost 7 bases, the J end lost 10 bases, and 11 bases lay between the germline ends. Germline CDR1 LNHDA, CDR2 SQIVND (reference sequence). In DNA form, the CDR3 reads TGTGCCAGTACCCTGGGGAGGGAGCAGTTCTTC. The encoded protein is CASTLGREQFF. Combining the CDR3 with reference TRBV19 and TRBJ2-1 gives the whole variable domain DGGITQSPKYLFRKEGQNVTLSCEQNLNHDAMYWYRQDPGQGLRLIYYSQIVNDFQKGDIAEGYSVSREKKESFPLTVTSAQKNPTAFYLCASTLGREQFFGPGTRLTVL.

The chain is built from TRBV30 and TRBJ2-1; D uncertain. The V gene lost 5 bases and the J gene lost 0 bases, with 8 bases spanning the gap. Looked up from germline, CDR1 is GTSNPN and CDR2 is SVGIG (reference sequence). The CDR3 is 13 amino acids. The CDR3 sequence: CAWRASSYNEQFF. The CDR3 bases are TGTGCCTGGCGTGCGAGCTCCTACAATGAGCAGTTCTTC.

This chain connects TRBV5-5 to TRBJ1-5; no clear D gene. V dropped 1 base and J dropped 0 bases, with 8 bases sitting between them. Germline lookup yields CDR1 SGHKS and CDR2 YYEKEE (reference sequence). The length of the CDR3 is 15 residues. The CDR3 loop reads CASSLSSHSNQPQHF. CDR3 in DNA: TGTGCCAGCAGCTTGAGTAGCCATAGCAATCAGCCCCAGCATTTT.

The chain joins TRBV9 to TRBJ1-2; D possibly corresponds to TRBD1 (5 bases). From germline, CDR1 is SGDLS and CDR2 YYNGEE. V was clipped by 0 bases and J by 8 bases, with 5 bases between them. CDR3 length equals 11 residues. The CDR3 coding sequence is TGTGCCAGCAGCGTAGGGACAGGCTACACCTTC. Its translation: CASSVGTGYTF.

The chain uses TRBV30 and TRBJ2-3; 7 bases align to TRBD2. CDR1 is GTSNPN, CDR2 SVGIG, per germline (reference sequence). The CDR3 covers 16 residues. Losses at the gene ends were 1 base for V and 2 bases for J; bases not matched to a gene: 9. DNA of the CDR3: TGTGCCTGGAGTGGGAAGTCTAGCGGAGACACAGATACGCAGTATTTT. As protein: CAWSGKSSGDTDTQYF.

The chain carries TRBV4-2 and TRBJ1-1, with D unresolved. Germline V gene lookup returns CDR1 LGHNA and CDR2 YNFKEQ. V was cut by 4 bases and J by 2 bases, with 20 bases left in between. The length of the CDR3 is 17 residues. The chain's CDR3 is CASSPLEPRRTNTEAFF. The DNA for the CDR3 is TGTGCCAGCAGCCCCTTAGAGCCGCGGCGGACCAACACTGAAGCTTTCTTT.

The V call is TRBV4-1, the J call TRBJ2-5; TRBD2 might be the D (6 bases). CDR3 length equals 19 residues. Germline loops: CDR1 MGHRA, CDR2 YSYEKL. V lost 0 bases to trimming and J lost 5 bases, with 25 bases between them. The CDR3 reads CASSQDPPLAGQIRETQYF. CDR3 sequence (DNA): TGCGCCAGCAGCCAAGATCCTCCCCTCGCGGGGCAGATCCGCGAGACCCAGTACTTC.